The source of this T cell receptor (beta chain) is a study of identical twins. This clonotype has just a few counts. What it binds is unknown. All of the donors were Caucasians in good health. Findings and limits, study-wide: Less excess twin sharing appeared in beta out-of-frame sequences. Shared out-of-frame alpha sequences (those common to twins) showed excess low generation probability.

Per germline, CDR1 MDHEN and CDR2 SYDVKM. The CDR3 runs 14 residues. With 3 bases removed from V and 6 bases from J, the gap between germline ends came to 14 bases. Carrying unique molecular identifiers, the cDNA also gained a universal primer site through template switching. TCRdb called the 5' RACE reads again in MiXCR, with one record for every CDR3 protein. The table lists 1,800,000 or so distinct CDR3 sequences, around 29% of them singletons. The sequenced sample consisted of cord blood. The receptor's source is a newborn girl in good health. The genes are TRBV28 and TRBJ2-5, with D perhaps TRBD1 (5 bases). The CDR3 here is CASSLIQAPQTQYF. The CDR3, as DNA: TGTGCCAGCAGTTTGATACAGGCCCCCCAGACCCAGTACTTC.